This TCR beta chain was sequenced in a study of blood T cell repertoires in COVID-19. In its sample, this clone was seen once. The CDR3 spans 14 residues. The junction had 6 bases not matched to a gene; V was cut back by 4 bases and J by 3 bases. In germline, CDR1 is PRHDT, CDR2 FYEKMQ (reference sequence). The authors' processing: The authors estimated nucleated cell counts from reference gene primer amplification. Some clones are missing from TCRdb's copy, which holds only in-frame ones; the method was immunoSEQ multiplex PCR. V and J calls and clone size come straight from that table; D and trimming were deduced from the DNA. The sample consists of 300,000 to 400,000 clones, about nine tenths of them appearing once.

This TCR was sampled from a woman in her 70s with COVID-19, enrolled during active disease. The chain joins TRBV13 to TRBJ2-7, with 7 positions matching TRBD1. The material sequenced was peripheral blood. The CDR3: CASSSRTGVYEQYF. CDR3 DNA: TGTGCCAGCAGCTCTCGGACAGGAGTCTACGAGCAGTACTTC.